Listed below are T cell receptor beta chains from one sample, sequenced in a study of blood T cell repertoires in COVID-19. The table came from immunoSEQ multiplex PCR; TCRdb's copy has only in-frame clones and leaves some out. This sample carries 250,000 to 350,000 clones, about nine tenths of them seen once, and the ten largest clones take 0.94%. Sequenced material: peripheral blood. These receptors were taken from a woman aged 40 to 50 who had recovered from COVID-19. Each CDR3 is given with its conserved first and last residue. D genes are given only for firm matches. The size entry is marked missing in some rows and otherwise reads once, few, many or a size class.

TRBJ1-3 NA TRBV11-2 TRBD1 TGTGCCAGCAGCTCCGGGACAGGGAAACTAGGAAACACCATATATTTT CASSSGTGKLGNTIYF
TRBJ1-1 NA TRBV5-5 NA TGTGCCAGCAGCGGGAATCAGGGTAACACTGAAGCTTTCTTT CASSGNQGNTEAFF
TRBJ2-5 NA TRBV4-1 TRBD2 TGCGCCAGCAGCCAAGGGATATTGGGAGCGGGAGCCCAAGAGACCCAGTACTTC CASSQGILGAGAQETQYF
TRBJ2-3 NA TRBV5-1 TRBD2 TGCGCCAGCAGCTTGAGCAGCGGGGGCACAGATACGCAGTATTTT CASSLSSGGTDTQYF
TRBJ1-1 NA TRBV5-6 TRBD1 TGTGCCAGCAGCTCCTTAGGGACAGAGAACACTGAAGCTTTCTTT CASSSLGTENTEAFF
TRBJ2-7 NA TRBV3-1/TRBV3-2 TRBD2 TGTGCCAGCAGCCAACCTAGCGGGAGCTACGAGCAGTACTTC CASSQPSGSYEQYF
TRBJ2-5 NA TRBV24-1 TRBD1 TGTGCCACCAGTGATTTACAGGGGGAGACCCAGTACTTC CATSDLQGETQYF
TRBJ2-1 NA TRBV15 NA TGTGCCACCAGCAGAGATCGAGCCGATGAGCAGTTCTTC CATSRDRADEQFF
TRBJ2-4 NA TRBV4-1 NA TGCGCCAGCAGCCAAGATAATATAGACAGAGCCAAAAACATTCAGTACTTC CASSQDNIDRAKNIQYF
TRBJ1-5 NA TRBV7-8 NA TGTGCCAGCAGCTTAGAGGGGCAGAGCAATCAGCCCCAGCATTTT CASSLEGQSNQPQHF
TRBJ1-4 once TRBV27 NA TGTGCCAGCAGTTTATACGGGGGAGAAGTAGAAAAACTGTTTTTT CASSLYGGEVEKLFF
TRBJ1-4 NA TRBV19 TRBD1 TGTGCCAGTAGTCCCCTCGACAGGGGAAGGGAAAAACTGTTTTTT CASSPLDRGREKLFF
TRBJ1-3 NA TRBV3-1/TRBV3-2 NA TGTGCCAGCAGCCTCTCAGGGTCTGGAAACACCATATATTTT CASSLSGSGNTIYF
TRBJ2-1 NA TRBV9 TRBD2 TGTGCCAGCAGCGTAGACGGGACTAGCGGGGTCAATGAGCAGTTCTTC CASSVDGTSGVNEQFF
TRBJ2-1 NA TRBV7-7 NA TGTGCTAGCAGCTTAGTGGAGGGGTACAATGAGCAGTTCTTC CASSLVEGYNEQFF
TRBJ1-1 NA TRBV29-1 TRBD1 TGCAGCGTTGTGACAGGGACTGAAGCTTTCTTT CSVVTGTEAFF
TRBJ1-1 NA TRBV29-1 NA TGCAGCGTTGGGGGGGGGACTGAAGCTTTCTTT CSVGGGTEAFF
TRBJ2-7 NA TRBV5-5 NA TGTGCCAGCAGCTTCAACTACGGAGAGGGCTACGAGCAGTACTTC CASSFNYGEGYEQYF
TRBJ1-1 NA TRBV30 TRBD1 TGTGCCTGGAGTCTTACCCCCGGACAGGGGGCCTGGGGCACTGAAGCTTTCTTT CAWSLTPGQGAWGTEAFF